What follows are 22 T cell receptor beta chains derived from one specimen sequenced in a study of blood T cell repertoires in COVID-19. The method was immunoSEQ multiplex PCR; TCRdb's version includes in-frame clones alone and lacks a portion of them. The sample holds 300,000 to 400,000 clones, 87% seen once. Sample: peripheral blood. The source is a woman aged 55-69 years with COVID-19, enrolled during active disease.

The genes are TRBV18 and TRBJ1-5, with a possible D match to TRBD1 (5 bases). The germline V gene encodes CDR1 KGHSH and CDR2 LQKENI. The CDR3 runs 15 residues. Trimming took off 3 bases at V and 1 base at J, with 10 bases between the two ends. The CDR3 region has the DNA TGTGCCAGCTCACCCTCAGCAGGGAGCAATCAGCCCCAGCATTTT. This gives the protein CASSPSAGSNQPQHF. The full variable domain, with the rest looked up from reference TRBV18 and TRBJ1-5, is NAGVMQNPRHLVRRRGQEARLRCSPMKGHSHVYWYRQLPEEGLKFMVYLQKENIIDESGMPKERFSAEFPKEGPSILRIQQVVRGDSAAYFCASSPSAGSNQPQHFGDGTRLSIL.

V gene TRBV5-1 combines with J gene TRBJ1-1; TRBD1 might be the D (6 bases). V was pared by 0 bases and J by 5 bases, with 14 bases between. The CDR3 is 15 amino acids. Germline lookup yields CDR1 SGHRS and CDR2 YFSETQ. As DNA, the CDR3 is TGCGCCAGCAGCTTGGTGTTTCAACAGGGTACTGAAGCTTTCTTT. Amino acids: CASSLVFQQGTEAFF.

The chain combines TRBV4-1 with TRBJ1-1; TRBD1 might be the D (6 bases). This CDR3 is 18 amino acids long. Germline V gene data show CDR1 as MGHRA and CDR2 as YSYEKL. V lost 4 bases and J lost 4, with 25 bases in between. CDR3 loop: CASSRPGQLVGVGTEAFF. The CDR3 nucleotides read TGCGCCAGCAGCCGCCCCGGACAGCTTGTGGGGGTAGGCACTGAAGCTTTCTTT.

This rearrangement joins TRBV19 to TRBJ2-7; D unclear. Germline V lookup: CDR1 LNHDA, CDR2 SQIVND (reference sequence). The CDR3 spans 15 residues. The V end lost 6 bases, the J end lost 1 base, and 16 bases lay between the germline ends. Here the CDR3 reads CASSTGHLSSYEQYF. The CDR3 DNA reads TGTGCCAGTAGCACTGGGCACCTTAGTTCCTACGAGCAGTACTTC. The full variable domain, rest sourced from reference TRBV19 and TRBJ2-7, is DGGITQSPKYLFRKEGQNVTLSCEQNLNHDAMYWYRQDPGQGLRLIYYSQIVNDFQKGDIAEGYSVSREKKESFPLTVTSAQKNPTAFYLCASSTGHLSSYEQYFGPGTRLTVT.

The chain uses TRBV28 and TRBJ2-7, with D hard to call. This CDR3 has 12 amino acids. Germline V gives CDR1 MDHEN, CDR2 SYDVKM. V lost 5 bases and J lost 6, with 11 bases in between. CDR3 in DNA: TGTGCCAGCAGTCCCCACTTAACCGAGCAGTACTTC. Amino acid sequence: CASSPHLTEQYF.

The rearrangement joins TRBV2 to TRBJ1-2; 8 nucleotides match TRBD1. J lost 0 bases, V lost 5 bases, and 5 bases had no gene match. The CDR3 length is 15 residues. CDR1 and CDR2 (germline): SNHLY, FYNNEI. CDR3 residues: CASSQTGAPNYGYTF. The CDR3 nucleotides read TGTGCCAGCAGTCAGACAGGGGCTCCTAACTATGGCTACACCTTC.

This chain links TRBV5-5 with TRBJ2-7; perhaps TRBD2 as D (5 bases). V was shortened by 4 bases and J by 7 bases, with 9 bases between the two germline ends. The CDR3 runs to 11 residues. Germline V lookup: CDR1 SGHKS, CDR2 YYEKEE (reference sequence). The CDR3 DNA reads TGTGCCAGCAGCCGGGGTCAAGAGCAGTACTTC. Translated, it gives CASSRGQEQYF.

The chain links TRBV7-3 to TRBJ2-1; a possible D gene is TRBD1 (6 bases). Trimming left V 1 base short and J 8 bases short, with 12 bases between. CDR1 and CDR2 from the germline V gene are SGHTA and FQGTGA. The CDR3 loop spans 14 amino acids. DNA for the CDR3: TGTGCCAGCAGCTTAATTCCGGACAGCTATGAGCAGTTCTTC. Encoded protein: CASSLIPDSYEQFF.

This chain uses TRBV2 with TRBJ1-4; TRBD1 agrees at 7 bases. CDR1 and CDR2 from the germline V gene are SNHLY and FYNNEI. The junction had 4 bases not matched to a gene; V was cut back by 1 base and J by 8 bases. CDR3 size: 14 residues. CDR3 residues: CASSEGQGTEKLFF. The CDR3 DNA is TGTGCCAGCAGTGAAGGACAGGGTACCGAAAAACTGTTTTTT.

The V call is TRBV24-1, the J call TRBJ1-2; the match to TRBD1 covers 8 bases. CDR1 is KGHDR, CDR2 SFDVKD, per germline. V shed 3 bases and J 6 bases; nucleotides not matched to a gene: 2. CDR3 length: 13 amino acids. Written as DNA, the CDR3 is TGTGCCACCAGTGATGCAGGGGGCCATGGCTACACCTTC. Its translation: CATSDAGGHGYTF.

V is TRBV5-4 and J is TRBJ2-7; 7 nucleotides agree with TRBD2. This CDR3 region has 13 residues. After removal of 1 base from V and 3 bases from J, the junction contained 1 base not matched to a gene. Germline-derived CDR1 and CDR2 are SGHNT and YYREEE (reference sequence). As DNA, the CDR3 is TGTGCCAGCAGCTTGCGGGGGGACTACGAGCAGTACTTC. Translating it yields CASSLRGDYEQYF.

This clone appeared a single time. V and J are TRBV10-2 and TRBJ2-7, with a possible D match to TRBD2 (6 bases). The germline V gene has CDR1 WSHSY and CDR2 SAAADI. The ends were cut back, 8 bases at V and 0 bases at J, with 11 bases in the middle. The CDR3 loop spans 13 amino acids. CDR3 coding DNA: TGCGCCAGCCTATTGCGGGGCTCCTACGAGCAGTACTTC. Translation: CASLLRGSYEQYF.

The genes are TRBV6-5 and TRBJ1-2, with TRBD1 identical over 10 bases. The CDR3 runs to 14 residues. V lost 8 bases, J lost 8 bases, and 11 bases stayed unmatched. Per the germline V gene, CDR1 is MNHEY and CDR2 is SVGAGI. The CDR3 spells CASRDRGLPGGYTF. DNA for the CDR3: TGTGCCAGCCGGGACAGGGGCCTTCCTGGAGGCTACACCTTC.

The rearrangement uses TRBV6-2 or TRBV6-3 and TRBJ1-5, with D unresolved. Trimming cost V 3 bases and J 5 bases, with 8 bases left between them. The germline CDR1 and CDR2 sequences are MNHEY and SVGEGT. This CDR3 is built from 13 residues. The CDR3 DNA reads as TGTGCCAGCAGTTATAAGAGAGATCAGCCCCAGCATTTT. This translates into CASSYKRDQPQHF.

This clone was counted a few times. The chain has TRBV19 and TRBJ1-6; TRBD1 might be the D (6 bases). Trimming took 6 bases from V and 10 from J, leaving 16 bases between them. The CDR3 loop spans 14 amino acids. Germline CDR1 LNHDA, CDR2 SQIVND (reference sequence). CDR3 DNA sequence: TGTGCCAGTAGCCCCGGGGGGGCACAGTCACCCCTCCACTTT. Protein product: CASSPGGAQSPLHF.

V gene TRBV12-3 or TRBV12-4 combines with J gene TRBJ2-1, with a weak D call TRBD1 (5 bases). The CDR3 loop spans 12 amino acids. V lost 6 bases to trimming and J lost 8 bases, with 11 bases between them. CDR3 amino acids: CASRGDRYEQFF. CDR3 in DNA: TGTGCCAGCAGAGGGGATCGGTATGAGCAGTTCTTC.

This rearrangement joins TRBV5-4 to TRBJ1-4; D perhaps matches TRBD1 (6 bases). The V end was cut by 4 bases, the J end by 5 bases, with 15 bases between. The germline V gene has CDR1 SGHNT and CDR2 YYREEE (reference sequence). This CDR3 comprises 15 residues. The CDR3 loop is CASSGPGQENEKLFF. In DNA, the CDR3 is TGTGCCAGCAGCGGCCCGGGACAAGAGAATGAAAAACTGTTTTTT. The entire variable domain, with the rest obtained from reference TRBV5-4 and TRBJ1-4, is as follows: ETGVTQSPTHLIKTRGQQVTLRCSSQSGHNTVSWYQQALGQGPQFIFQYYREEENGRGNFPPRFSGLQFPNYSSELNVNALELDDSALYLCASSGPGQENEKLFFGSGTQLSVL.

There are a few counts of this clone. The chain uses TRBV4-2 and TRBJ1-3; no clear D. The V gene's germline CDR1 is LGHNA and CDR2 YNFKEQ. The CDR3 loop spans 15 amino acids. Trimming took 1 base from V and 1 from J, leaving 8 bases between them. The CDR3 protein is CASSQVAGSGNTIYF. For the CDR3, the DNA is TGTGCCAGCAGCCAAGTTGCAGGTTCTGGAAACACCATATATTTT.

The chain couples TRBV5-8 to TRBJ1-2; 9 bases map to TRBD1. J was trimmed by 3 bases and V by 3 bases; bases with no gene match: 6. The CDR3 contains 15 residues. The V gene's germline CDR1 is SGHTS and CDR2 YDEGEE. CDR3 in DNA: TGTGCCAGCAGCTCTACAGGGGGCGCGTACTATGGCTACACCTTC. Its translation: CASSSTGGAYYGYTF.

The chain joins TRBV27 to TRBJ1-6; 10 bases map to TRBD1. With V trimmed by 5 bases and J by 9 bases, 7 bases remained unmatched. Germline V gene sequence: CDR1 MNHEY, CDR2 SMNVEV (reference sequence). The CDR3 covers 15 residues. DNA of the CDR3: TGTGCCAGCAGTCGGCGACAGGGGGCGCTTTCACCCCTCCACTTT. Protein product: CASSRRQGALSPLHF.

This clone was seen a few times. CDR3 amino acids: CASSGTGGLQPQHF. The CDR3, as DNA: TGTGCCAGCAGTGGGACAGGGGGCCTGCAGCCCCAGCATTTT. This rearrangement joins TRBV2 to TRBJ1-5, with 11 bases aligning to TRBD1. Germline CDR1 and CDR2: SNHLY and FYNNEI. V shed 4 bases and J 7 bases; nucleotides not matched to a gene: 3. This CDR3 has 14 residues.

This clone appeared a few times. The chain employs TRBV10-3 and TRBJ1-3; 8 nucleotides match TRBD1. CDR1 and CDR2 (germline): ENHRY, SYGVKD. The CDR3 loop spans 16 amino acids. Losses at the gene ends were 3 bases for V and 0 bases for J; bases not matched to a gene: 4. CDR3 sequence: CAISELQGVSGNTIYF. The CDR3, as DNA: TGTGCCATCAGTGAACTACAGGGGGTCTCTGGAAACACCATATATTTT.